This entry is about one TCR beta chain. There is no known antigen for this receptor. It has no much larger one-base neighbor in the sample; base qualities were not kept. The library was made by the immunoSEQ multiplex PCR assay. For the multiplex PCR, a mixture combining 60 forward primers for TCR Vbeta segments and 13 reverse primers for TCR Jbeta segments was used. A multiplex PCR assay on genomic DNA amplified the CDR3 region of rearranged TCR beta genes. Amplified TCR beta libraries were sequenced as 87-base-pair reads on the Illumina HiSeq System. On the authors' methods: A later analysis counted tens of millions of unique TCR beta chains across the 700 or so repertoires, and 9.5 million to 11 million of these chains were shared by at least two donors. Raw reads were error-corrected and collapsed into unique sequences by a nearest-neighbor algorithm in which closely related sequences were merged to remove PCR and sequencing errors. CDR3 sequences were aligned to IMGT reference sequences to assign V, D and J gene segments. For a sequence to be retained, a match of at least six nucleotides to both a V gene segment and a J gene segment was required. A rearrangement was called productive if the CDR3 had no stop codons and remained in frame with V and J, and every other rearrangement was called non-productive. Following IMGT convention, CDR3 was defined as the stretch from the second conserved V-encoded cysteine to the conserved J-encoded phenylalanine. The earlier analysis of 500 to 750 of the donors excluded any sequence lacking an unambiguous match to a single V gene segment. An earlier analysis of a few hundred of the donors classified V segments as functional when productive rearrangements were above 56.7% and as segregating when the standard deviation between donors was above 5%. A statistical classification framework was built to diagnose cytomegalovirus status from the catalog of TCR beta chain sequences. V and J gene assignment, in a later analysis, came from comparing TCR nucleotide sequences with IMGT/GENE-DB human TR gene sequences. Using the TCRdist pipeline, a later analysis assigned CDR3 sequences along with most-parsimonious VDJ recombination scenarios. In a later analysis, every TCR beta chain was defined by the combination of its CDR3 amino acid sequence and its V-gene family, and reads without a unique V-gene family were dropped. In a later analysis, fewer than 600 highly shared, low-generation-probability nucleotide sequences were removed to address suspected cross-contamination and a sequencing artifact. A later analysis calculated a clonal expansion index for each public chain from normalized within-repertoire ranks of inferred template counts. A later analysis computed generation probabilities with a VDJ recombination model fitted to out-of-frame rearrangements, and checked the results against IGoR. A later analysis scored TCR-TCR, TCR-HLA and TCR-CMV co-occurrence with hypergeometric tests, applying a repertoire-size bias correction to TCR pairs. A later analysis estimated false discovery rates by permuting HLA or CMV assignments 20 times. In a later analysis, co-occurring TCRs were grouped using DBSCAN, with TCRdist sequence similarity added in when clustering inside HLA-allele-positive subsets. Co-occurrence clustering excluded repertoires with fewer than 30,000 or more than 120,000 public chains, plus five with anomalous nucleotide sharing. TCRdb took over this immuneACCESS table, retaining in-frame rearrangements with V and J assigned. Such tables are incomplete; in checked studies, under half of the missing clones stem from an unresolved V gene, and the remainder is unexplained. V, J and clone size are taken as reported in that table, and D and trimming were inferred from the DNA itself. This sample lists approximately 110,000 clones; roughly 80% were detected once. The ten largest clones represent roughly 20% of the sample.

The cohort comprised hundreds of healthy bone marrow donors. Cohort members were all nominally healthy when sampled, although unrecorded immune exposures were likely present. The donor was CMV seropositive and belonged to the group of more than 250 seropositive cohort members. Every donor gave a peripheral blood sample, and the peripheral blood mononuclear cells from that sample were used for TCR beta sequencing. The Qiagen DNeasy Blood Extraction Kit was used to extract genomic DNA from the blood cell samples. Trimming at the junction amounts to 4 bases on V and 3 bases on J, and the germline ends lie 14 bases apart. CDR1 and CDR2, per the germline V gene, are SQVTM and ANQGSEA. The CDR3 holds 14 amino acids from the cysteine to the phenylalanine. Only CDR3 DNA remains: 42 bases, in frame from the first base. This sample stems from a study of cytomegalovirus exposure and HLA in healthy donors (dated by TCRdb to about 2017). Notes on the research overall: According to an earlier analysis of around 600 of the donors, roughly 180 million T cells yielded roughly 100 million unique TCR beta sequences and about 300 Gb of sequence data. Roughly 300 gigabases of sequencing data and 80 million or so unique TCR sequences were included in an early release covering 550 to 650 HLA-typed donors. Of the 300 to 500 genotyped donors, less than 85% were placed in the genetic ancestry cluster associated with self-reported Caucasian donors. The study aimed to test whether signatures of past pathogen exposure could be identified by cataloging public T cell receptors. Using immunosequencing, the study profiled T cell repertoires from 640 or so subjects and related those repertoires to cytomegalovirus serostatus. Besides the first cohort of under 700 subjects, a separate validation cohort made up of over a hundred different subjects was used. To predict cytomegalovirus infection status, the study brought together high-throughput TCR immunosequencing, statistical association of individual TCRs with disease status, and machine learning. A later analysis re-examined previously published TCR beta repertoires from more than 600 donors and added high-resolution HLA genotyping to investigate patterns of TCR occurrence. The later analysis used no new phenotypic data to find candidate immune exposures, relying instead on TCR beta sequences and their occurrence across donors. To decide whether each TCR beta V gene segment behaved as functional or pseudogenic, an earlier analysis of 587 of the donors relied on high-throughput TCR beta sequencing. Alongside the repertoire data, information on donor age, sex, ethnicity and CMV serostatus was compiled. A later genetic analysis used genome-wide SNP genotypes for 398 of the 666 donors, treating that subset as a discovery cohort. All discovery cohort repertoires had been generated on a single sequencing platform. Both class I and class II loci were covered by HLA typing, at four-digit resolution. Typing coverage varied by locus: about 620-630 donors for A, B, C, DRB1 and DQB1; roughly 520 for DQA1; about 590 for DPA1; about 450 for DPB1. Several DR-DQ haplotypes were handled as single units for association and clustering because linkage in the cohort was strong. On average, about 240,000 unique TCR beta nucleotide sequences were sequenced per donor among a few hundred genotyped donors of the cohort, with around 19% of those sequences being non-productive.

What the research found in general, with its limitations: In a later analysis, about 17,000 TCR beta sequences were associated with specific HLA alleles at a false discovery rate of 0.05. In a later genetic analysis, a missense DCLRE1C variant was associated with V-gene and J-gene trimming of TCR beta chains, and the association was replicated in an independent cohort. A further reported finding was that TCR beta sequences accurately predicted the HLA-A and HLA-B alleles for most subjects in the first cohort. A later genetic analysis reported fewer N-insertions in productive TCRs among donors in an Asian-associated ancestry cluster than the approximately 670-donor mean. The 87-base-pair reads could not distinguish some IMGT-functional V segments, including TRBV6-2 and TRBV6-3, so those segments were excluded. Sequencing depth was assumed to be roughly uniform across donors in the presence/absence analyses, though that assumption may not hold. The study gave a list of over 150 TCR beta chains associated with cytomegalovirus. According to a later analysis, most CMV-associated TCR beta chains appeared to be HLA-restricted, and the HLA associations seemed to be driven largely by CMV exposure. According to the authors, the approach could potentially be generalized to other disease states and immunological phenotypes. When HLA alleles, especially DR and DQ, strongly co-occurred, attributing TCR associations to individual alleles was difficult. The sequencing pipeline was judged likely to have produced a cluster of highly shared sequence variants as a technical artifact. Across donors, most TCR sequences were observed very rarely, whereas some public TCRs were present in many individuals. In vitro tests confirmed that three of the cytomegalovirus-associated TCR beta chains recognize cytomegalovirus antigens. In a later analysis, HLA-associated TCR beta chains showed more clonal expansion and lower generation probabilities than non-associated chains that were equally common. Because counts were too low, around 17 rarely observed V segments, including chromosome 9 orphons, were left out of the earlier analysis of several hundred of the donors. An earlier analysis of approximately 540 of the donors showed that most TCR beta V segments appeared in productive rearrangements either about 87% or about 30% of the time, which broadly matched IMGT annotations. Only TCR beta chains were sequenced in this cohort, and the absence of alpha or paired-chain data limited detectable features. Several of the top co-occurrence clusters appeared to be linked to parvovirus B19, influenza, CMV and Epstein-Barr virus, according to a later analysis. Linkage disequilibrium might explain the correlated functional status among segregating V segments, but an unknown experimental factor could not be ruled out. Immune exposure information for the cohort was limited to CMV serostatus. In a later analysis, the rate of TCR association differed among HLA loci, with DRB1 alleles having the most associated TCRs and HLA-C alleles having the fewest. The classifier was reported to diagnose cytomegalovirus status with high specificity and sensitivity in both the original cohort and the validation cohort. Because HLA typing was missing for some donors at each locus, association tests included only the typed subset.

The sequencing sample was made of PBMCs. The V gene is TRBV29-1 and the J gene is TRBJ2-3; the D gene is possibly TRBD2, with 6 bases matching. This receptor was identified in a man under 40 in good health and CMV-seropositive. The CDR3 protein is CSVVFLGGTDTQYF. The sequenced DNA: TGCAGCGTTGTTTTTTTAGGAGGGACAGATACGCAGTATTTT.